This TCR beta chain was obtained from a study of glioma-infiltrating T cells (dated by TCRdb to about 2016). Background for the entire study: Glioma tissue, non-neoplastic brain tissue and matched peripheral blood mononuclear cells were used as sources from which TCR alpha- and beta-chain repertoires were sequenced. Each tissue-infiltrating repertoire was compared with the same patient's peripheral blood repertoire to measure divergence between tissue and blood T-cell populations. Three low-grade glioma patients, several primary glioblastoma patients, and three non-glioma patients who contributed non-neoplastic brain tissue made up the paired cohort.

On the study overall, not on this receptor specifically: VJ-independent divergence between tissue and blood was found to be below expectation in non-neoplastic patients but above expectation in all gliomas, particularly low-grade gliomas. Group comparisons were based on small numbers of patients: three non-neoplastic, three low-grade glioma and 7 to 9 glioblastoma patients. Very few CDR3 sequences were shared between tissue and blood, attributed to high CDR3 diversity and limited sampling.

This clonotype was detected once. Its antigen has not been determined. No base quality values were provided; no much bigger clone lies one nucleotide off. One read represents weak support. TCR alpha and beta CDR3 regions were amplified with the iRepertoire nested amplicon-rescue multiplex PCR (arm-PCR) platform from RNA. One-step reverse transcription and amplification used about 95-400 ng of tissue mRNA or PBMC total RNA as input. Following bead purification, Illumina adapters were added through a secondary multiplex PCR, and the libraries were then gel-purified between 200 and 400 bp. Internal 6-nucleotide barcodes were carried by the libraries and were used for demultiplexing. Sequencing of the libraries was done on an Illumina MiSeq using 2x220 or 2x250 nucleotide paired-end reads. The source study handled its data this way. Paired reads were merged using FLASH 1.2.11 and aligned with BWA-MEM to the GRCh37 human genome, and TRA and TRB reads were then extracted. An IMGT-derived reference of cassette sequences and CDR3 motifs, with pseudogenes included, was used for V and J assignment. Reads were translated in three frames, and productive CDR3s were defined as those with a C...FGXG motif and no stop codons. Unique combinations of V-J cassette pair and CDR3 amino acid sequence were defined as clonotypes. Filtering of reads was based on Hamming distance, with the threshold set by the sequence error rate of each sample in mapped regions. TCRdb reran the public reads through fastp at Q25 and MiXCR, keeping productive beta chains. Here each entry gathers all rows of one CDR3 protein and keeps the most common genes and DNA. For this entry, the V and J calls and clone size follow TCRdb and not the study's own pipeline. The sample yields roughly 42,000 distinct CDR3 sequences; around 22% were counted once. Around 6.7% of the sample belongs to the ten largest clones.

The trim is 7 bases for V and 2 bases for J, with a gap of 14 bases between the germline ends. The germline V gene encodes CDR1 LNHNV and CDR2 YYDKDF (reference sequence). The CDR3, cysteine through phenylalanine, is 14 amino acids long. Just CDR3 DNA is preserved here, 42 bases in frame from base 1. Sequenced: glioma tissue, nonneoplastic brain tissue, or PBMCs (not recorded which). The sequence was obtained from a human donor with low-grade glioma or glioblastoma, undergoing nonglioma brain surgery, or in good health (not recorded which). The chain is encoded by TRBV15 joined to TRBJ1-1; no confident D gene assignment can be made. The nucleotide sequence is TGTGCCACCATCCCCCACAGTGGTAACACTGAAGCTTTCTTT. It codes for CATIPHSGNTEAFF. Full variable domain (CDR3 extended with the reference TRBV15 and TRBJ1-1 proteins): DAMVIQNPRYQVTQFGKPVTLSCSQTLNHNVMYWYQQKSSQAPKLLFHYYDKDFNNEADTPDNFQSRRPNTSFCFLDIRSPGLGDTAMYLCATIPHSGNTEAFFGQGTRLTVV.